This is a list of T cell receptor beta chains from one sample in a study of T cell repertoires in aging, cancer and after chemotherapy. TCRdb reprocessed the multiplex PCR reads with MiXCR, giving one entry per CDR3 protein. The sample comprises roughly 8,100 distinct CDR3 sequences, 25% to 35% of which are singletons, and around 11% rests with the top ten. Sequencing was done on a sample of blood. Source of these receptors: a human donor in good health. CDR3s include the opening cysteine and the closing phenylalanine or tryptophan. D genes are given only for firm matches. Some rows have no size entry. The others give once, few or many, or a class for an expanded clone.

D gene | J gene | V gene | clone size | CDR3 protein | CDR3 DNA
- | TRBJ1-5 | TRBV19 | - | CASSNPGFSNQPQHF | TGTGCCAGTAGTAACCCGGGGTTTAGCAATCAGCCCCAGCATTTT
- | TRBJ1-1 | TRBV12-3/TRBV12-4 | few | CASTQTPNTEAFF | TGTGCCAGCACCCAGACACCGAACACTGAAGCTTTCTTT
- | TRBJ2-2 | TRBV5-4 | - | CASSQVAIQGYGELFF | TGTGCCAGCAGCCAAGTAGCCATCCAGGGATACGGGGAGCTGTTTTTT
TRBD2 | TRBJ2-3 | TRBV27 | - | CASRRTSGGVTDTQYF | TGTGCCAGCAGAAGGACTAGCGGGGGGGTCACAGATACGCAGTATTTT
TRBD2 | TRBJ2-5 | TRBV13 | few | CASSLWTSGPETQYF | TGTGCCAGCAGCCTGTGGACTAGCGGTCCGGAGACCCAGTACTTC
TRBD1 | TRBJ2-3 | TRBV5-1 | - | CASSLALGTGVTDTQYF | TGCGCCAGCAGCTTGGCCTTGGGGACAGGGGTCACAGATACGCAGTATTTT
- | TRBJ1-5 | TRBV6-5 | - | CAISSTDSNQPQHF | TGTGCCATCAGTTCGACAGATAGCAATCAGCCCCAGCATTTT
- | TRBJ2-3 | TRBV19 | medium-sized | CASSISGEGTQYF | TGTGCCAGTAGTATCTCGGGCGAGGGCACGCAGTATTTT
- | TRBJ2-5 | TRBV5-5 | - | CASSLNQGQETQYF | TGCGCCAGCAGCCTAAACCAGGGACAAGAGACCCAGTACTTC
- | TRBJ1-1 | TRBV10-3 | once | CAITNRDGTEAFF | TGTGCCATCACCAACAGGGATGGCACTGAAGCTTTCTTT
TRBD1 | TRBJ1-5 | TRBV5-6 | - | CASSFGQGAYQPQHF | TGTGCCAGCAGCTTCGGACAGGGGGCATATCAGCCCCAGCATTTT